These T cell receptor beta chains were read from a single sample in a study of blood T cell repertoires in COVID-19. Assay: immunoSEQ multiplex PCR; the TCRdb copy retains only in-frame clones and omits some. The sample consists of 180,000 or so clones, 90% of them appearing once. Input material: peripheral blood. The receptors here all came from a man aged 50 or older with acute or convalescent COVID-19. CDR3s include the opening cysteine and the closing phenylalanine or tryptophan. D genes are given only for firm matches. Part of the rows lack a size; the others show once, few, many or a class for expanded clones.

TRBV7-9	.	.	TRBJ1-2	TGTGCCAGCAGCTCGGGACTACTCCCAAACTTC	CASSSGLLPNF
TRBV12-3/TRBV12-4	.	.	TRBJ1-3	TGTGCCAGCAGTTTACCAGGGTCGGACACCATATATTTT	CASSLPGSDTIYF
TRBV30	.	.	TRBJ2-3	TGTGCCTGGACCAACCTAGGGGGAAGCACAGATACGCAGTATTTT	CAWTNLGGSTDTQYF
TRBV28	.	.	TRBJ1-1	TGTGCCAGCAGTTCACAGTTTTACACTGAAGCTTTCTTT	CASSSQFYTEAFF
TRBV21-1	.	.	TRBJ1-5	TGTGCCAGCAGCCCTCCCAGGGGGCCCCCCAATCAGCCCCAGCATTTT	CASSPPRGPPNQPQHF
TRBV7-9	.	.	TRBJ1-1	TGTGCCAGCAGCTTAGAAGCGGGTCCAGCTTTCTTT	CASSLEAGPAFF
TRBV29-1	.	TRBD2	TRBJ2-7	TGCAGCGTTTGGGGGACACCTAGCGGGAGGACTGCCAACGAGCAGTACTTC	CSVWGTPSGRTANEQYF
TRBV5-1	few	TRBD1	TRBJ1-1	TGCGCCAGCAGCTTGGCCGGGACAGGGGTATTGACTGAAGCTTTCTTT	CASSLAGTGVLTEAFF
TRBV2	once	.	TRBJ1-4	TGTGCCAGCAGTCCCATCCCAACTAATGAAAAACTGTTTTTT	CASSPIPTNEKLFF
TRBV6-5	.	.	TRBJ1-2	TGTGCCAGCATCCTCAGGGGCGCTGTTTATGGCTACACCTTC	CASILRGAVYGYTF
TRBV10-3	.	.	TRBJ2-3	TGTGCCATCAGTGACCCAGCGACAGATACGCAGTATTTT	CAISDPATDTQYF
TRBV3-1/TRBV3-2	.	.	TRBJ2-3	TGTGCCAGCAGCTTCGCGTCTGATACGCAGTATTTT	CASSFASDTQYF
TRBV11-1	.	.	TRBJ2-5	TGTGCCAGCAGCTTAGAATCCGCCGCGACACCGGCCCAGTACTTC	CASSLESAATPAQYF
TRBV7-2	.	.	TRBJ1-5	TGTGCCAGCAGCCTAAATACTGCGGACAATCAGCCCCAGCATTTT	CASSLNTADNQPQHF
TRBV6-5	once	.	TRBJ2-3	TGTGTAATCATAAGGCGGAGATCTAGCACAGATACGCAGTATTTT	CVIIRRRSSTDTQYF
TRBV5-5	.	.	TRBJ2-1	TGTGCCAGCACCCCCAGCAACTACTACAATGAGCAGTTCTTC	CASTPSNYYNEQFF
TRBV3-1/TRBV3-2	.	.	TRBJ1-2	TGTGCCAGCAGCCAAGGATACAGGCCTCCCTATGGCTACACCTTC	CASSQGYRPPYGYTF
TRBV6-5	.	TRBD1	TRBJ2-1	TGTGCCAGCTCTGCAGGGGGCGGAGGCTACAATGAGCAGTTCTTC	CASSAGGGGYNEQFF
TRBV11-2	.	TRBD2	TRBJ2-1	TGTGCCAGCAGCTTCCTCGGGACTAGCGTAGTGAATGAGCAGTTCTTC	CASSFLGTSVVNEQFF
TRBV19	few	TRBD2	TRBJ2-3	TGTGCCAGTAGTATCCCCCCAGCAGCGGGAGGGGCAGATACGCAGTATTTT	CASSIPPAAGGADTQYF
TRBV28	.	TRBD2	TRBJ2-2	TGTGCCAGCAGCCTGGGAGGGTCCGGCACCGGGGAGCTGTTTTTT	CASSLGGSGTGELFF
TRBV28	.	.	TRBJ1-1	TGTGCCAGCCGCTGGTCCAGGAACACTGAAGCTTTCTTT	CASRWSRNTEAFF
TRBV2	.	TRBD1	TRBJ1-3	TGTGCCAGCAGCGAGGGACAGGGTGGAAACACCATATATTTT	CASSEGQGGNTIYF
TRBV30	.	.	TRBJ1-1	TGTGCCTGGACAATGGGCCTCACTGAAGCTTTCTTT	CAWTMGLTEAFF
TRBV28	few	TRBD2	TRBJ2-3	TGTGCCAGCAGTTCCCGTAGCGGGGGTCACACAGATACGCAGTATTTT	CASSSRSGGHTDTQYF
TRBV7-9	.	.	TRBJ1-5	TGTGCCAGCAGCCAGGGCTTCGGCAATCAGCCCCAGCATTTT	CASSQGFGNQPQHF
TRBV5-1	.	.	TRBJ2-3	TGCGCCAGCAGCTTGGACAGATCCACAGATACGCAGTATTTT	CASSLDRSTDTQYF
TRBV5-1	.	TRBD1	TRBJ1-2	TGCGCCAGCAGCTCGACAGGGGTCTATGGCTACACCTTC	CASSSTGVYGYTF
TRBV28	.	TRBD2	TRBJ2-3	TGTGCCAGCCCCCCGACTAGCGGGGTGACAGATACGCAGTATTTT	CASPPTSGVTDTQYF
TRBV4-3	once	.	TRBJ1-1	TGCGCCAGCAGCCAGATGGGTGGGAGCCCTGAAGCTTTCTTT	CASSQMGGSPEAFF
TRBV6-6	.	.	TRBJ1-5	TGTGCCAGCAGTTACTCAGGGGGGGCTGGGCAGCCCCAGCATTTT	CASSYSGGAGQPQHF
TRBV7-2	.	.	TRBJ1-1	TGTGCCAGCAGCTTAGTACGAACTTACGCTTTCTTT	CASSLVRTYAFF
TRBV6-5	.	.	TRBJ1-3	TGTGCCAGCAGCCCACCCGAGGATCTGGGAAACACCATATATTTT	CASSPPEDLGNTIYF
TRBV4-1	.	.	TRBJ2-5	TGCGCCAGCAGGCAGTCTGGCGGGTTTTTCTACCAAGAGACCCAGTACTTC	CASRQSGGFFYQETQYF
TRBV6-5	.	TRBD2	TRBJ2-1	TGTGCCAGCAGAACGGCGGGAGGGCCACGGAATGAGCAGTTCTTC	CASRTAGGPRNEQFF
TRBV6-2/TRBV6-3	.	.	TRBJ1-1	TGTGCCAGCAGTTACGAAACCGGGACTGAAGCTTTCTTT	CASSYETGTEAFF
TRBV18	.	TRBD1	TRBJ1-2	TGTGCCAGCTCACTCCGGGACGGAGGGGGCGAGGGCTACACCTTC	CASSLRDGGGEGYTF
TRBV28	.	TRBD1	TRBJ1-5	TGTGCCGGCCAGGGGGATAGCAATCAGCCCCAGCATTTT	CAGQGDSNQPQHF
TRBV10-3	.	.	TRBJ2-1	TGTGCCATCAGTGGAACTAGCAGGGATAATGAGCAGTTCTTC	CAISGTSRDNEQFF
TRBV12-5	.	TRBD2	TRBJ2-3	TGTGCTAGTGGTTTGGTCGGGGGGAGCACAGATACGCAGTATTTT	CASGLVGGSTDTQYF
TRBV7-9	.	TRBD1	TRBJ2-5	TGTGCCAGCAGCTTTAGGGGACAGGGGGAATACCCCTCGTCAGAGACCCAGTACTTC	CASSFRGQGEYPSSETQYF
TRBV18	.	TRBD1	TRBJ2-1	TGTGCCAGCTCACCGGGACAGGGGAGGAATGAGCAGTTCTTC	CASSPGQGRNEQFF
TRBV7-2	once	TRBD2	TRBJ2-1	TGTGCCAGCAGCTTACTAGCGGGGTACTACAATGAGCAGTTCTTC	CASSLLAGYYNEQFF
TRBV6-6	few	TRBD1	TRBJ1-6	TGTGCCAGCAGAGTCCCGGGACAGGGCCCTAATTCACCCCTCCACTTT	CASRVPGQGPNSPLHF
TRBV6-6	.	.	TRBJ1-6	TGTGCCAGCAGCTCCCGAGGCTCCGGCTATAATTCACCCCTCCACTTT	CASSSRGSGYNSPLHF
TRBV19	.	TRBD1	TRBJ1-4	TGTGCCAGTAGTCCCTGGGACAGAACTAATGAAAAACTGTTTTTT	CASSPWDRTNEKLFF
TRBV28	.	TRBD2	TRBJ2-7	TGTGCCAGCAGAGCCAGGGAGCGGGAGGTCTCCTACGAGCAGTACTTC	CASRAREREVSYEQYF
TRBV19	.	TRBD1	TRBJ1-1	TGTGCCAGTAGTCACCGGGACAGGGTGCGGACCACTGAAGCTTTCTTT	CASSHRDRVRTTEAFF
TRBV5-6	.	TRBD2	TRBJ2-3	TGTGCCAGCAGCTTGGAGCTAGCGGGATATGCAGATACGCAGTATTTT	CASSLELAGYADTQYF
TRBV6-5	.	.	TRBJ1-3	TGTGCCAGCAGTAAGGACACGTACTCTGGAAACACCATATATTTT	CASSKDTYSGNTIYF